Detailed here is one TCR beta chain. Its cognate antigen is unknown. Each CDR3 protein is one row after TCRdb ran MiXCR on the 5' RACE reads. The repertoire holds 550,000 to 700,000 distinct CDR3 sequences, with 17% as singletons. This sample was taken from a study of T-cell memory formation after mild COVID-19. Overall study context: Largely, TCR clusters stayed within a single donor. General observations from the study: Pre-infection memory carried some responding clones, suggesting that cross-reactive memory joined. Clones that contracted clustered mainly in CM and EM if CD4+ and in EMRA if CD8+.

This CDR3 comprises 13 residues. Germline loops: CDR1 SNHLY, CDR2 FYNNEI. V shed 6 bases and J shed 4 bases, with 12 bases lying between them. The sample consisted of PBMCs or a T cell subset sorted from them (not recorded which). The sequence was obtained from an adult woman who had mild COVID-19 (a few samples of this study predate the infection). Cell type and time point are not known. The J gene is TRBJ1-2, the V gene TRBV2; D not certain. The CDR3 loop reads CASRRRISYGYTF. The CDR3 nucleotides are TGTGCCAGCAGGCGTAGGATTAGCTATGGCTACACCTTC.